This passage covers 25 T cell receptor beta chains from one sample sequenced in a study of OX40 agonist ivuxolimab in advanced cancers. The assay was immunoSEQ multiplex PCR, and TCRdb's table has in-frame clones only and misses some. The sample includes 65,000 to 80,000 clones, 85% to 95% of them seen just once. Here the sequenced sample was CD4+ or CD8+ T cells sorted from blood, taken in a trial of the OX40 agonist ivuxolimab. The receptor set was obtained from an adult with an advanced solid tumor such as melanoma, head and neck, liver or kidney cancer.

This clone has just a few counts. V and J are TRBV19 and TRBJ1-1; 7 bases line up with TRBD1. The CDR3 contains 11 residues. Unmatched junction bases numbered 6, after V lost 10 bases and J lost 7 bases. Per the germline V gene, CDR1 is LNHDA and CDR2 is SQIVND (reference sequence). The CDR3 here is CATSGGNEAFF. The CDR3 DNA is TGTGCCACTTCAGGGGGGAATGAAGCTTTCTTT.

This chain uses TRBV27 with TRBJ1-1, with TRBD1 matching 9 bases. This CDR3 region has 14 residues. The germline CDR1 and CDR2 sequences are MNHEY and SMNVEV (reference sequence). V lost 3 bases and J lost 7; bases outside the gene matches: 6. For the CDR3, the DNA is TGTGCCAGCAGTTTTTTGGGACAGGGTTTTGAAGCTTTCTTT. It encodes CASSFLGQGFEAFF.

V usage is TRBV27 and J usage is TRBJ1-5; D is unresolved. CDR3 size: 16 residues. CDR1 is MNHEY, CDR2 SMNVEV, per germline (reference sequence). Trimming removed 3 bases at V and 2 bases at J, with 14 bases between. DNA of the CDR3: TGTGCCAGCAGTTTTATCGCAGGTCTGGGCAATCAGCCCCAGCATTTT. As protein: CASSFIAGLGNQPQHF.

The chain couples TRBV6-6 to TRBJ1-1; TRBD1 aligns across 7 bases. CDR1 MNHNY and CDR2 SVGAGI come from the germline V gene (reference sequence). Trimming took 7 bases from V and 0 from J; bases not matched to a gene: 8. This CDR3 is built from 15 residues. This chain's CDR3 is CASIQRDSLNTEAFF. As DNA, the CDR3 is TGTGCCAGCATCCAGAGGGACAGTTTGAACACTGAAGCTTTCTTT.

This chain joins TRBV27 and TRBJ1-1; no clear D gene. Germline CDR1 is MNHEY and CDR2 is SMNVEV (reference sequence). V lost 1 base, J lost 1 base, and 13 bases lay in between. CDR3 length: 16 amino acids. The chain's CDR3 is CASSLYVLDGNTEAFF. CDR3 nucleotides: TGTGCCAGCAGTTTATATGTGTTGGACGGGAACACTGAAGCTTTCTTT.

The rearrangement joins TRBV11-3 to TRBJ2-1; D possibly matches TRBD1 or TRBD2 (5 bases each). Trimming shortened V by 1 base and J by 3 bases, and 10 bases separated the two germline ends. The CDR3 totals 15 residues. CDR1 is SGHNT, CDR2 YENEEA, per germline. DNA of the CDR3: TGTGCCAGCAGCTTAGGAGGGGATGTCTACAATGAGCAGTTCTTC. It is translated as CASSLGGDVYNEQFF.

The chain uses TRBV4-1 and TRBJ1-3, with a tentative D call TRBD1 (6 bases). The CDR3 sequence is 14 residues long. The V and J ends lost 1 base and 8 bases respectively, with 12 bases between them. Germline values: CDR1 MGHRA, CDR2 YSYEKL. The CDR3 DNA sequence: TGCGCCAGCAGCCAAGTCGGGGGGGCGGACACCATATATTTT. Translating gives CASSQVGGADTIYF.

J is TRBJ2-7 and V is TRBV9, with TRBD2 as a possible D gene (7 bases). This CDR3 is built from 17 residues. Trimming took off 3 bases at V and 2 bases at J, with 21 bases between the two ends. The V gene's germline CDR1 is SGDLS and CDR2 YYNGEE. The DNA of the CDR3 is TGTGCCAGCAGCGGCGGGGGCTCTCCATCTTCCCCCTACGAGCAGTACTTC. This gives the protein CASSGGGSPSSPYEQYF.

The sample holds a few counts of this clone. This chain connects TRBV27 to TRBJ2-7, with a tentative D call TRBD2 (6 bases). V was pared by 8 bases and J by 3 bases, with 17 bases between. In germline, CDR1 is MNHEY, CDR2 SMNVEV (reference sequence). The CDR3 is 14 residues long. In DNA form, the CDR3 reads TGTGCCAGCCAGGCGGGGACGGGGAACTACGAGCAGTACTTC. It yields the protein CASQAGTGNYEQYF.

This chain uses TRBV6-6 with TRBJ1-2; tentatively, D is TRBD1 (6 bases). V was clipped by 8 bases and J by 3 bases, with 13 bases between them. Germline CDR1 is MNHNY and CDR2 is SVGAGI (reference sequence). The CDR3 loop spans 13 amino acids. CDR3 coding DNA: TGTGCCAGCGGCGACAGGCGTCACTATGGCTACACCTTC. It specifies CASGDRRHYGYTF.

The V and J genes are TRBV6-1 and TRBJ2-7; the D gene is possibly TRBD1 (6 bases). Deletions cut 8 bases from V and 2 bases from J, with 16 bases between. Germline V lookup: CDR1 MNHNS, CDR2 SASEGT. This CDR3 spans 14 amino acids. The CDR3 sequence: CASQLRGTTYEQYF. For the CDR3, the DNA is TGTGCCAGCCAATTGAGGGGGACGACCTACGAGCAGTACTTC.

CDR3 loop: CASSLGFASREQYF. As DNA, the CDR3 is TGTGCCAGCAGTTTAGGGTTCGCCTCCAGAGAGCAGTACTTC. The chain employs TRBV27 and TRBJ2-7; D call uncertain. CDR1 and CDR2 from the germline V gene are MNHEY and SMNVEV (reference sequence). This CDR3 has 14 amino acids. V lost 2 bases to trimming and J lost 7 bases, with 15 bases between them.

The chain is built from TRBV7-6 and TRBJ1-1, with D perhaps TRBD1 (6 bases). From germline, CDR1 is SGHVS and CDR2 FNYEAQ. The CDR3 spans 14 residues. V shed 5 bases and J shed 1 base, with 11 bases lying between them. CDR3 in DNA: TGTGCCAGCAGCACCGGACAGCCGAACACTGAAGCTTTCTTT. This translates into CASSTGQPNTEAFF.

As concerns this clone: The same CDR3 arises from other DNA sequences in this sample as well. The chain recombines TRBV11-2 with TRBJ2-7; D possibly uses TRBD1 or TRBD2 (5 bases each). The CDR3 sequence is 17 residues long. Trimming removed 0 bases at V and 0 bases at J, with 15 bases between. Germline assignment: CDR1 SGHAT and CDR2 FQNNGV. The CDR3 region is CASSLDLGTGVSYEQYF. The CDR3 nucleotides are TGTGCCAGCAGCTTAGATCTCGGGACGGGCGTCTCCTACGAGCAGTACTTC.

This sequence joins TRBV5-6 and TRBJ1-5; possible D gene TRBD1, 6 bases. The CDR3 is 15 amino acids. V lost 0 bases and J 4 bases, leaving 11 bases between the germline ends. Germline CDR1 and CDR2: SGHDT and YYEEEE. CDR3 sequence reads: CASSLGGTNNQPQHF. For the CDR3, the DNA is TGTGCCAGCAGCTTGGGGGGGACAAATAATCAGCCCCAGCATTTT.

This chain connects TRBV19 to TRBJ1-4, with D hard to call. The germline CDR1 and CDR2 sequences are LNHDA and SQIVND (reference sequence). V was cut by 1 base and J by 0 bases, with 12 bases left in between. The CDR3 contains 17 residues. The CDR3 is CASSIGAGNPTNEKLFF. In DNA form, the CDR3 reads TGTGCCAGTAGTATAGGGGCAGGCAACCCAACTAATGAAAAACTGTTTTTT.

This rearrangement joins TRBV9 to TRBJ1-2, with TRBD1 as a possible D gene (5 bases). CDR1 and CDR2 (germline): SGDLS, YYNGEE. CDR3 length: 14 residues. The ends were cut back, 4 bases at V and 4 bases at J, with 14 bases in the middle. CDR3 sequence: CASSSKGLLYGYTF. The CDR3 DNA reads TGTGCCAGCAGCTCCAAGGGGCTGCTCTATGGCTACACCTTC.

A single count supports this clone. The chain couples TRBV7-6 to TRBJ2-3; 8 bases agree with TRBD1. The CDR3 consists of 15 residues. Looked up from germline, CDR1 is SGHVS and CDR2 is FNYEAQ. V was pared by 2 bases and J by 1 base, with 2 bases of the junction left unmatched. DNA of the CDR3: TGTGCCAGCAGCTTATCGACAGGGGGCACAGATACGCAGTATTTT. Its translation is CASSLSTGGTDTQYF.

J is TRBJ2-2 and V is TRBV11-2; D not certain. The CDR3 spans 16 residues. Per germline, CDR1 SGHAT and CDR2 FQNNGV. V was clipped by 5 bases and J by 7 bases, with 20 bases between them. DNA of the CDR3: TGTGCCAGCAGCCCAGGACCTTTGGGCCCCAACGGGGAGCTGTTTTTT. It is translated as CASSPGPLGPNGELFF.

Here the CDR3 reads CASSYSLGQVTYEQYF. Written as DNA, the CDR3 is TGTGCCAGCAGTTACTCGCTAGGACAGGTTACCTACGAGCAGTACTTC. This sequence joins TRBV6-5 and TRBJ2-7; 7 bases are shared with TRBD1. Germline V gene sequence: CDR1 MNHEY, CDR2 SVGAGI. V lost 0 bases and J lost 2; bases outside the gene matches: 7. This CDR3 spans 16 amino acids.

The J gene is TRBJ2-1, the V gene TRBV27, with D uncertain. Germline V gene sequence: CDR1 MNHEY, CDR2 SMNVEV (reference sequence). V was pared by 7 bases and J by 4 bases, with 14 bases between. CDR3 length equals 14 residues. In nucleotides, the CDR3 is TGTGCCAGCACAGAAAACCGGGCTTACAATGAGCAGTTCTTC. Residues: CASTENRAYNEQFF.

The chain has TRBV7-9 and TRBJ1-2, with D possibly matching TRBD1 (5 bases). Germline CDR1 and CDR2: SEHNR and FQNEAQ (reference sequence). The CDR3 spans 15 residues. Trimming cost V 1 base and J 4 bases, with 13 bases left between them. In DNA, the CDR3 is TGTGCCAGCAGCTTAGGGGACCGCGCAGGCTATGGCTACACCTTC. Amino acids: CASSLGDRAGYGYTF.

The rearrangement uses TRBV16 and TRBJ1-2; TRBD1 aligns across 10 bases. V lost 2 bases and J lost 7; bases outside the gene matches: 1. Germline CDR1 and CDR2: KGHSY and FQNENV. The CDR3 contains 13 residues. The CDR3: CASSQGTGVGYTF. DNA for the CDR3: TGTGCCAGCAGCCAAGGGACAGGGGTTGGCTACACCTTC.

The chain is built from TRBV4-3 and TRBJ2-5; tentative D call: TRBD2 (5 bases). V was trimmed by 0 bases and J by 7 bases, leaving 12 bases between them. The CDR3 is 14 residues long. Germline V gene lookup returns CDR1 LGHNA and CDR2 YSLEER. This CDR3 is CASSQDRYEGTQYF. CDR3 DNA sequence: TGCGCCAGCAGCCAAGATCGGTACGAGGGGACCCAGTACTTC.

The genes are TRBV7-2 and TRBJ1-2, with TRBD1 identical over 7 bases. Unmatched junction bases numbered 8, after V lost 5 bases and J lost 2 bases. CDR3 size: 15 residues. The germline CDR1 and CDR2 sequences are SGHTA and FQGNSA. The CDR3 here is CASSRLAGGNYGYTF. The DNA for the CDR3 is TGTGCCAGCAGCCGACTGGCAGGGGGAAACTATGGCTACACCTTC.